Listed below are T cell receptor beta chains from one sample, sequenced in a study of T cell responses to AZD1222 COVID-19 vaccine. This table comes from immunoSEQ multiplex PCR, and its TCRdb copy is limited to in-frame clones, with some not included. Among about 120,000 clones listed, 91% were seen once. This specimen was peripheral blood, taken on day 0 of AZD1222 vaccination. These receptors were obtained from an adult in good health. The CDR3 runs from the conserved cysteine through the conserved F or W. A D gene is named only where the DNA matches it firmly. Rows may omit the clone size; those that give it use once, few, many or a size class.

TRBJ2-3	.	.	TRBV2	CASSDRNRDTQYF	TGTGCCAGCAGTGACAGGAACCGAGATACGCAGTATTTT
TRBJ2-7	.	TRBD1	TRBV6-5	CASSRQGPPHEQYF	TGTGCCAGCAGCCGACAGGGGCCGCCCCACGAGCAGTACTTC
TRBJ1-5	.	.	TRBV24-1	CATSEGIGGQHF	TGTGCCACCAGTGAGGGAATCGGGGGCCAGCATTTT
TRBJ2-2	.	.	TRBV15	CATSAPTRGGELFF	TGTGCCACCAGCGCGCCAACGCGGGGCGGGGAGCTGTTTTTT
TRBJ1-6	.	.	TRBV5-4	CASSSPQTDSPLHF	TGTGCCAGCAGCTCCCCCCAGACTGATTCACCCCTCCACTTT
TRBJ2-2	.	.	TRBV3-1/TRBV3-2	CASSQERPGRTGELFF	TGTGCCAGCAGCCAAGAGAGGCCGGGGCGGACCGGGGAGCTGTTTTTT
TRBJ1-1	.	.	TRBV5-1	CASSEGTEAFF	TGCGCCAGCAGTGAGGGCACTGAAGCTTTCTTT
TRBJ2-7	.	TRBD2	TRBV6-5	CASSYGISGNYEQYF	TGTGCCAGCAGTTACGGCATCAGCGGGAACTACGAGCAGTACTTC
TRBJ2-4	few	TRBD2	TRBV19	CASSIGGLAGRIQYF	TGTGCCAGTAGTATAGGGGGACTAGCGGGTCGTATTCAGTACTTC
TRBJ1-5	.	.	TRBV18	CASSRDSNQPQHF	TGTGCCAGCTCACGGGATAGCAATCAGCCCCAGCATTTT
TRBJ1-4	once	.	TRBV21-1	CASSIVWERLFF	TGTGCCAGCAGCATCGTTTGGGAGCGGCTGTTTTTT
TRBJ2-7	.	.	TRBV5-6	CASSPGRSYEQYF	TGTGCCAGCAGCCCGGGACGGTCCTACGAGCAGTACTTC
TRBJ1-5	.	TRBD1	TRBV6-5	CATRNRTGSNQPQHF	TGTGCCACACGCAACCGGACAGGGAGCAATCAGCCCCAGCATTTT
TRBJ1-2	.	.	TRBV28	CASNEGMSYGYTF	TGTGCCAGCAACGAGGGGATGAGCTATGGCTACACCTTC
TRBJ1-5	.	.	TRBV6-5	CASLATGIQPQHF	TGTGCCAGCCTGGCGACAGGTATTCAGCCCCAGCATTTT
TRBJ1-3	.	.	TRBV7-8	CASSLVSLGFGNTIYF	TGTGCCAGCAGCTTAGTGTCTCTGGGGTTCGGAAACACCATATATTTT
TRBJ1-1	.	.	TRBV25-1	CASSDRVQGEAFF	TGTGCCAGCAGTGACAGGGTTCAGGGTGAAGCTTTCTTT
TRBJ2-1	once	.	TRBV27	CASSLSPYNEQFF	TGTGCCAGCAGTTTATCCCCCTACAATGAGCAGTTCTTC
TRBJ1-5	.	.	TRBV29-1	CSVEGREQPQHF	TGCAGCGTTGAAGGGAGGGAACAGCCCCAGCATTTT
TRBJ1-2	once	TRBD1	TRBV6-5	CASATGAFSQDGYTF	TGTGCCAGTGCGACAGGGGCCTTTTCCCAGGATGGCTACACCTTC
TRBJ1-5	few	.	TRBV18	CASSPSDQPQHF	TGTGCCAGCTCACCATCCGATCAGCCCCAGCATTTT
TRBJ2-1	.	.	TRBV7-3	CASSSLEPNNEQFF	TGTGCCAGCAGCTCCCTGGAACCAAACAATGAGCAGTTCTTC
TRBJ1-1	.	TRBD1	TRBV12-3/TRBV12-4	CASGQERGSFF	TGTGCCAGCGGACAGGAGAGGGGGTCTTTCTTT
TRBJ1-1	once	.	TRBV12-3/TRBV12-4	CASSLVNTEAFF	TGTGCCAGCAGCCTGGTGAACACTGAAGCTTTCTTT
TRBJ2-1	.	TRBD2	TRBV19	CASRAGLASGEQFF	TGTGCCAGTAGAGCGGGACTAGCGAGCGGTGAGCAGTTCTTC
TRBJ2-1	.	.	TRBV5-6	CASSFIIGVEQFF	TGTGCCAGCAGCTTCATTATAGGGGTTGAGCAGTTCTTC
TRBJ1-1	.	.	TRBV12-3/TRBV12-4	CASSFSEAFF	TGTGCCAGCAGTTTCTCTGAAGCTTTCTTT
TRBJ1-2	.	.	TRBV12-3/TRBV12-4	CASTSTRVGYTF	TGTGCCAGCACCTCCACGAGGGTTGGCTACACCTTC
TRBJ2-3	.	.	TRBV10-3	CAISDGGGYSTDTQYF	TGTGCCATCAGTGACGGAGGCGGGTATAGCACAGATACGCAGTATTTT